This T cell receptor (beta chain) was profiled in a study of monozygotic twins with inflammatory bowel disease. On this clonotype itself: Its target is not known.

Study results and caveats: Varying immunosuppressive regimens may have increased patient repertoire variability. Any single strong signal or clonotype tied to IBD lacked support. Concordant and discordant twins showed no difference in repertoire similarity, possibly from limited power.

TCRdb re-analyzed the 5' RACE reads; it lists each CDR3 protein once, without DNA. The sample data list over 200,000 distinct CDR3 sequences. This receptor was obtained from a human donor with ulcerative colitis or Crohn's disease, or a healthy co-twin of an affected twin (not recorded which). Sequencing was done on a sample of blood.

This CDR3 is CASKRDTEAFF. V and J are TRBV19 and TRBJ1-1. Germline CDR1 LNHDA, CDR2 SQIVND (reference sequence). This CDR3 is built from 11 residues.